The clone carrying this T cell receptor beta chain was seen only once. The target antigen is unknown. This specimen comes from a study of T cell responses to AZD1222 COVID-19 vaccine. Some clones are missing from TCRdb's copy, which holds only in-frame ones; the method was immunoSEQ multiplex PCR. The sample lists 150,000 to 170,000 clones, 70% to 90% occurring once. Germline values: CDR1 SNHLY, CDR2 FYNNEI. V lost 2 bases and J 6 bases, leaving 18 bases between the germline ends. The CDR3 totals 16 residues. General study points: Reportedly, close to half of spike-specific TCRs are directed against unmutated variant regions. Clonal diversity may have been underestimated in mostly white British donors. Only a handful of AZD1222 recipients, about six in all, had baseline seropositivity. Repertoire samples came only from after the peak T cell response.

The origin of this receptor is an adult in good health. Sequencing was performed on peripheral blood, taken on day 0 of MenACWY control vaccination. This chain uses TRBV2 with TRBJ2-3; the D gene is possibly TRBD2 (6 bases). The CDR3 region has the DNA TGTGCCAGCAGTGAATTTAGTCGCCCTGGGGGGGATACGCAGTATTTT. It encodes CASSEFSRPGGDTQYF.